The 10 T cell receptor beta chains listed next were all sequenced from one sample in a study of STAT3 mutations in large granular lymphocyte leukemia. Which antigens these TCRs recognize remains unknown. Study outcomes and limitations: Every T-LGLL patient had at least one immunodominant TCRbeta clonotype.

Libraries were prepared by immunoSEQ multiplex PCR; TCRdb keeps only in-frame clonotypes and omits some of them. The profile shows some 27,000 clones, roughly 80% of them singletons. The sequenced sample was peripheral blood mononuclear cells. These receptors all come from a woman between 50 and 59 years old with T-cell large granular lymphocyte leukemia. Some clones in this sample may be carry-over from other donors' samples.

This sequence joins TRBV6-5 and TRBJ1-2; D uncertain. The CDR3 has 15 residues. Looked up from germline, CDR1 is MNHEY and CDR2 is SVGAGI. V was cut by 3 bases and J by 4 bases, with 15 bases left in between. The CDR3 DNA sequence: TGTGCCAGCAGTTATAACCGGGTGGGGTTCTATGGCTACACCTTC. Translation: CASSYNRVGFYGYTF.

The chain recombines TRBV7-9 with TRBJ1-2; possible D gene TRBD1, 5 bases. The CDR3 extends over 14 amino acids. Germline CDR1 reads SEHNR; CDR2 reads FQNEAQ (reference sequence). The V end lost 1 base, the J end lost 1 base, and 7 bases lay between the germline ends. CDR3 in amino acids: CASSLGGFNYGYTF. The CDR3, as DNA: TGTGCCAGCAGCTTAGGGGGCTTTAACTATGGCTACACCTTC.

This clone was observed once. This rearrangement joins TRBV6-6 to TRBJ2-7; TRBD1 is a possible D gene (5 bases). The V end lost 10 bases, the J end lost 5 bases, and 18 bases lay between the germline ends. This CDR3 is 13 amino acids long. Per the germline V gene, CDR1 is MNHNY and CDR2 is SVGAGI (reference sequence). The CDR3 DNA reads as TGTGCCACCCAGGTCAGGGTGGCCCACGAGCAGTACTTC. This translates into CATQVRVAHEQYF.

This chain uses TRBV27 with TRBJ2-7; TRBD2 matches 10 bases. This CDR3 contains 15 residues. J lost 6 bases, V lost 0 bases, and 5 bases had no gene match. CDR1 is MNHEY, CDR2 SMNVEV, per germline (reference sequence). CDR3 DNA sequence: TGTGCCAGCAGTTTATCGATTAGCGGGGGGTTCGAGCAGTACTTC. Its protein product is CASSLSISGGFEQYF.

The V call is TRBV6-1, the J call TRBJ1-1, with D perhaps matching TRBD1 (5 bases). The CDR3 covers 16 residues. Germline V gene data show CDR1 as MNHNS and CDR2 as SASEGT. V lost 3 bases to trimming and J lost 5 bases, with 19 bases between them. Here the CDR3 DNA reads TGTGCCAGCAGTGAGGGCCCGCGTGGGGCGCTTACTGAAGCTTTCTTT. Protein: CASSEGPRGALTEAFF.

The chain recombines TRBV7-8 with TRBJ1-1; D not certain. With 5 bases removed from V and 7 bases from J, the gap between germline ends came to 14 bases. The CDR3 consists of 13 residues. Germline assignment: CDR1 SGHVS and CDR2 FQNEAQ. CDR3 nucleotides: TGTGCCAGCAGCCACGACCTAGGCAATGAAGCTTTCTTT. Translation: CASSHDLGNEAFF.

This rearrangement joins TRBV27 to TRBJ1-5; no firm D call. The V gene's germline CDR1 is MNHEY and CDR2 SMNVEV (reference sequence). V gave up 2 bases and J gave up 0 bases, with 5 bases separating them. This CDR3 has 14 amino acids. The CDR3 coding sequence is TGTGCCAGCAGTTTAGGAACTAGCAATCAGCCCCAGCATTTT. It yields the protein CASSLGTSNQPQHF.

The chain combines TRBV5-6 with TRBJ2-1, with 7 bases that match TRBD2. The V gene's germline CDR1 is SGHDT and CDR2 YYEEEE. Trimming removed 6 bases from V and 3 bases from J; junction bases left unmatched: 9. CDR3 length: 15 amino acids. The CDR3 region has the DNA TGTGCCAGCATCTATCGGGAGGCGGGCTACAATGAGCAGTTCTTC. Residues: CASIYREAGYNEQFF.

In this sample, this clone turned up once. In DNA form, the CDR3 reads TGTGCCAGCAGGTCGCCTGGGGATACGCAGTATTTT. The encoded protein is CASRSPGDTQYF. The chain carries TRBV13 and TRBJ2-3; no reliable D call. The CDR3 length is 12 residues. Germline V gene lookup returns CDR1 PRHDT and CDR2 FYEKMQ (reference sequence). V lost 6 bases to trimming and J lost 6 bases, with 10 bases between them.

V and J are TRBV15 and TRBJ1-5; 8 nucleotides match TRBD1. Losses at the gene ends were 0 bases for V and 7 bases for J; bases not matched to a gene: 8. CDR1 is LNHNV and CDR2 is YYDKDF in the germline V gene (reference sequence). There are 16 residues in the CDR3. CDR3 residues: CATSRDIVQGAQPQHF. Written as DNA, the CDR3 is TGTGCCACCAGCAGAGATATAGTGCAGGGGGCCCAGCCCCAGCATTTT.